The 24 T cell receptor beta chains below come from one sample, sequenced in a study of CD8 T cells in Susac syndrome. Reverse transcription of about 0.5 to 1 ug RNA was carried out with random hexamers. In TCRdb, the immunoSEQ multiplex PCR reads were re-called with MiXCR into one record per CDR3 protein. The data show about 130,000 distinct CDR3 sequences, roughly 94% seen once. The sample taken for sequencing was CD8+ T cells from PBMCs. The receptors come from a human donor with Susac syndrome.

The gene calls are TRBV20-1 and TRBJ2-5; D remains ambiguous. Looked up from germline, CDR1 is DFQATT and CDR2 is SNEGSKA (reference sequence). This CDR3 spans 13 amino acids. Trimming left V 0 bases short and J 5 bases short, with 10 bases between. The DNA of the CDR3 is TGCAGTGCTAGAGATCAATCCCGGGAGACCCAGTACTTC. This codes for CSARDQSRETQYF.

The V call is TRBV29-1, the J call TRBJ2-3; 10 positions match TRBD2. After removal of 6 bases from V and 5 bases from J, the junction contained 5 bases not matched to a gene. This CDR3 comprises 13 residues. Per germline, CDR1 SQVTM and CDR2 ANQGSEA. For the CDR3, the DNA is TGCAGCGTCCTAGCGGGAGCGGAAGATACGCAGTATTTT. It codes for CSVLAGAEDTQYF.

The chain employs TRBV24-1 and TRBJ2-3; D unclear. This CDR3 region has 13 residues. V was trimmed by 5 bases and J by 5 bases, leaving 10 bases between them. Germline CDR1 KGHDR, CDR2 SFDVKD. The CDR3, as DNA: TGTGCCACCAGTGCGGGTGAGGAAGATACGCAGTATTTT. Its protein product is CATSAGEEDTQYF.

The chain joins TRBV27 to TRBJ2-5; D gene unclear. CDR1 is MNHEY, CDR2 SMNVEV, per germline (reference sequence). The V end was cut by 6 bases, the J end by 3 bases, with 26 bases between. The CDR3 totals 18 residues. The CDR3 sequence: CASSPSSDFLSAEETQYF. CDR3 nucleotide sequence: TGTGCCAGCAGCCCATCGAGTGACTTCTTGTCGGCGGAAGAGACCCAGTACTTC.

The chain employs TRBV12-3 or TRBV12-4 and TRBJ1-1, with TRBD1 identical over 8 bases. The CDR3 consists of 14 residues. Trimming removed 5 bases from V and 7 bases from J; junction bases left unmatched: 9. The chain's CDR3 is CASSTTGTGHEAFF. In nucleotides, the CDR3 is TGTGCCAGCAGTACTACGGGGACAGGCCATGAAGCTTTCTTT.

The chain combines TRBV4-1 with TRBJ2-7; D perhaps matches TRBD2 (5 bases). This CDR3 has 14 amino acids. V lost 3 bases and J lost 0, with 9 bases in between. CDR1 is MGHRA and CDR2 is YSYEKL in the germline V gene. The CDR3 sequence is CASSHAGNSYEQYF. The CDR3 coding sequence is TGCGCCAGCAGCCACGCGGGTAACTCCTACGAGCAGTACTTC.

The CDR3 DNA follows: TGCGCCAGCAGCCAAGTGCGGACAGGCTACGAGCAGTACTTC. Translated: CASSQVRTGYEQYF. The genes are TRBV4-1 and TRBJ2-7; 7 bases align to TRBD1. Unmatched junction bases numbered 3, after V lost 1 base and J lost 3 bases. The CDR3 is made up of 14 amino acids. The germline V gene encodes CDR1 MGHRA and CDR2 YSYEKL.

This chain connects TRBV7-9 to TRBJ2-5, with unresolved D. The CDR3 has 12 residues. CDR1 is SEHNR, CDR2 FQNEAQ, per germline (reference sequence). Trimming shortened V by 0 bases and J by 13 bases, and 12 bases separated the two germline ends. CDR3 DNA sequence: TGTGCCAGCAGCTTAGCGGGCCCGTCGCGGTACTTC. Translation gives CASSLAGPSRYF.

This chain connects TRBV7-9 to TRBJ1-4, with 7 bases lining up with TRBD1. With 2 bases clipped from V and 5 bases from J, the junction kept 8 bases outside the gene matches. Germline-derived CDR1 and CDR2 are SEHNR and FQNEAQ (reference sequence). This CDR3 has 16 amino acids. DNA of the CDR3: TGTGCCAGCAGCTTACTGGGACAGCCCGGGAATGAAAAACTGTTTTTT. It translates to CASSLLGQPGNEKLFF.

The chain employs TRBV2 and TRBJ2-1; D uncertain. Germline CDR1 reads SNHLY; CDR2 reads FYNNEI. Trimming removed 7 bases from V and 1 base from J, with 11 bases in between. CDR3 length: 14 residues. CDR3 residues: CASNPVPSYNEQFF. As DNA, the CDR3 is TGTGCCAGCAACCCAGTGCCATCCTACAATGAGCAGTTCTTC.

The V gene is TRBV12-3 or TRBV12-4, the J gene TRBJ2-2, with 11 bases matching TRBD2. The CDR3 consists of 13 residues. V was pared by 5 bases and J by 7 bases, with 0 bases of the junction left unmatched. The CDR3 region is CASSGTSGGELFF. CDR3 bases: TGTGCCAGCAGTGGGACTAGCGGCGGGGAGCTGTTTTTT.

CDR3: CASSQGGGVGEQYF. In nucleotides, the CDR3 is TGTGCCAGCAGCCAGGGCGGGGGGGTAGGCGAGCAGTACTTC. The chain carries TRBV4-2 and TRBJ2-7, with 9 bases fitting TRBD2. The CDR3 totals 14 residues. CDR1 LGHNA and CDR2 YNFKEQ come from the germline V gene. Germline trimming cut 3 bases from V and 6 bases from J; bases unmatched to any gene: 6.

This sequence joins TRBV7-2 and TRBJ2-1, with no clear D. This CDR3 spans 8 amino acids. V was trimmed by 8 bases and J by 12 bases, leaving 5 bases between them. Germline V gives CDR1 SGHTA, CDR2 FQGNSA. CDR3 amino acids: CASPTQFF. The CDR3 region has the DNA TGTGCCAGCCCGACGCAGTTCTTC.

The CDR3 here is CASSLSRIPIVQFF. CDR3 sequence (DNA): TGTGCCAGCAGTTTAAGCAGGATCCCGATTGTGCAGTTCTTC. This chain connects TRBV27 to TRBJ2-1, with D uncertain. Germline V lookup: CDR1 MNHEY, CDR2 SMNVEV (reference sequence). The CDR3 covers 14 residues. The V end was cut by 2 bases, the J end by 12 bases, with 17 bases between.

V gene TRBV11-2 combines with J gene TRBJ2-7; D not certain. Germline V lookup: CDR1 SGHAT, CDR2 FQNNGV. The V and J ends lost 0 bases and 6 bases respectively, with 9 bases between them. The CDR3 has 13 amino acids. DNA of the CDR3: TGTGCCAGCAGCTTAGATGGCCCCTCCGAGCAGTACTTC. This gives the protein CASSLDGPSEQYF.

This clonotype was detected once. The genes are TRBV5-6 and TRBJ2-1; possibly TRBD1 for D (6 bases). Germline values: CDR1 SGHDT, CDR2 YYEEEE. With 7 bases removed from V and 5 bases from J, the gap between germline ends came to 13 bases. CDR3 length equals 13 residues. The CDR3 loop is CASSRTAHNEQFF. CDR3 bases: TGTGCCAGCTCAAGGACAGCACACAATGAGCAGTTCTTC.

This rearrangement joins TRBV28 to TRBJ2-5; either TRBD1 or TRBD2 may supply D (6 bases each). The CDR3 consists of 13 residues. From germline, CDR1 is MDHEN and CDR2 SYDVKM. Trimming left V 5 bases short and J 5 bases short, with 12 bases between. The CDR3 loop is CASSPRGPETQYF. The DNA for the CDR3 is TGTGCCAGCAGTCCTCGGGGGCCTGAGACCCAGTACTTC. Together with reference TRBV28 and TRBJ2-5, the CDR3 gives the full variable domain: DVKVTQSSRYLVKRTGEKVFLECVQDMDHENMFWYRQDPGLGLRLIYFSYDVKMKEKGDIPEGYSVSREKKERFSLILESASTNQTSMYLCASSPRGPETQYFGPGTRLLVL.

The gene calls are TRBV7-8 and TRBJ2-3; the match to TRBD2 covers 7 bases. V shed 3 bases and J 6 bases; nucleotides not matched to a gene: 12. CDR1 and CDR2 from the germline V gene are SGHVS and FQNEAQ. CDR3 length: 16 amino acids. The CDR3 DNA reads TGTGCCAGCAGCTTGAGCGGGACCGCCCAAGTTGATACGCAGTATTTT. Translation gives CASSLSGTAQVDTQYF.

The rearrangement joins TRBV6-1 to TRBJ2-1, with TRBD2 matching over 8 bases. Trimming removed 5 bases from V and 9 bases from J; junction bases left unmatched: 15. This CDR3 is built from 16 residues. Per germline, CDR1 MNHNS and CDR2 SASEGT. CDR3 in amino acids: CASSSLGLEEFVEQFF. CDR3 nucleotide sequence: TGTGCCAGCAGTAGCTTGGGACTAGAGGAATTTGTTGAGCAGTTCTTC.

J is TRBJ2-7 and V is TRBV19; 12 positions agree with TRBD1. The trim removed 6 bases at V and 5 bases at J, leaving 11 bases unmatched. The germline CDR1 and CDR2 sequences are LNHDA and SQIVND (reference sequence). This CDR3 is 16 amino acids long. CDR3 DNA sequence: TGTGCCAGTAGCTCGAACCGGGACAGGGGGCGCGACGAGCAGTACTTC. Translation gives CASSSNRDRGRDEQYF. Based on the CDR3 plus reference TRBV19 and TRBJ2-7, the full variable domain is DGGITQSPKYLFRKEGQNVTLSCEQNLNHDAMYWYRQDPGQGLRLIYYSQIVNDFQKGDIAEGYSVSREKKESFPLTVTSAQKNPTAFYLCASSSNRDRGRDEQYFGPGTRLTVT.

A single count supports this clonotype. The V call is TRBV9, the J call TRBJ2-7, with 11 bases aligning to TRBD2. V lost 0 bases and J lost 5; bases outside the gene matches: 7. Germline values: CDR1 SGDLS, CDR2 YYNGEE. The CDR3 length is 16 residues. The CDR3 region is CASSVALTSGIHEQYF. The CDR3 DNA reads TGTGCCAGCAGCGTAGCCTTGACTAGCGGGATCCACGAGCAGTACTTC.

This rearrangement joins TRBV27 to TRBJ1-5, with D unclear. The CDR3 runs to 13 residues. Looked up from germline, CDR1 is MNHEY and CDR2 is SMNVEV (reference sequence). V lost 3 bases and J 7 bases, leaving 10 bases between the germline ends. For the CDR3, the DNA is TGTGCCAGCAGTTTCTTTCGCGGGCAGCCCCAGCATTTT. Translated, it gives CASSFFRGQPQHF.

This chain links TRBV13 with TRBJ1-3, with D perhaps TRBD1 (5 bases). The CDR3 consists of 14 residues. Germline V gene sequence: CDR1 PRHDT, CDR2 FYEKMQ (reference sequence). V lost 5 bases and J 2 bases, leaving 10 bases between the germline ends. CDR3 protein: CASSTGRTGNTIYF. The CDR3 DNA reads TGTGCCAGCAGCACAGGACGGACTGGAAACACCATATATTTT. The full variable domain, its missing parts supplied by reference TRBV13 and TRBJ1-3, is AAGVIQSPRHLIKEKRETATLKCYPIPRHDTVYWYQQGPGQDPQFLISFYEKMQSDKGSIPDRFSAQQFSDYHSELNMSSLELGDSALYFCASSTGRTGNTIYFGEGSWLTVV.

The rearrangement links TRBV2 to TRBJ2-7; D is possibly TRBD2 (6 bases). In germline, CDR1 is SNHLY, CDR2 FYNNEI. V dropped 6 bases and J dropped 3 bases, with 15 bases sitting between them. CDR3 length equals 14 residues. The CDR3 nucleotides are TGTGCCAGCAGGGGCATGGGCGGGAACTACGAGCAGTACTTC. Translated: CASRGMGGNYEQYF.